The rows below give T cell receptor beta chains drawn from one sample of a study of a mutant IDH1 vaccine in newly diagnosed glioma. These TCRs' antigens remain unknown. TCRdb's copy holds only in-frame clones and misses some; the assay was immunoSEQ multiplex PCR. The table includes around 50,000 clones, around 80% detected once. Specimen: PBMCs, collected from a glioma patient whose treatment included an IDH1 peptide vaccine. The origin of the receptors is a man in his fifties or sixties with glioma. Both conserved end residues are part of each CDR3. The D gene is left open where the match is weak. Clone size, where shown, is once, few, many, or a class for clones that have expanded.

j_call clone_size v_call d_call cdr3_aa cdr3_nt
TRBJ2-3 NA TRBV6-6 TRBD2 CASSHQAGGPVDTQYF TGTGCCAGCAGTCACCAAGCGGGGGGGCCGGTAGATACGCAGTATTTT
TRBJ2-4 NA TRBV7-9 NA CASSPGQRNIQYF TGTGCCAGCAGCCCCGGACAGAGAAACATTCAGTACTTC
TRBJ2-7 NA TRBV25-1 NA CASRTGGSYEQYF TGTGCCAGCAGGACCGGGGGCTCCTACGAGCAGTACTTC
TRBJ2-6 NA TRBV28 NA CASSTGSGANVLTF TGTGCCAGCAGTACCGGCTCTGGGGCCAACGTCCTGACTTTC
TRBJ1-1 few TRBV29-1 NA CSVMLNTEAFF TGCAGCGTTATGCTAAACACTGAAGCTTTCTTT
TRBJ1-2 few TRBV2 TRBD1 CASSEGQGRGYTF TGTGCCAGCAGTGAGGGACAGGGAAGGGGCTACACCTTC
TRBJ2-1 few TRBV6-5 NA CASSYSSDRRRDEQFF TGTGCCAGCAGTTACTCGAGTGACAGGAGACGCGATGAGCAGTTCTTC
TRBJ1-3 NA TRBV5-1 NA CASSLEGVSGNTIYF TGCGCCAGCAGCTTGGAGGGTGTCTCTGGAAACACCATATATTTT
TRBJ2-5 NA TRBV19 TRBD1 CASRPTGSETQYF TGTGCCAGTAGACCGACAGGGTCAGAGACCCAGTACTTC
TRBJ1-2 NA TRBV10-3 TRBD1 CAISESGTALNYGYTF TGTGCCATCAGTGAATCCGGGACAGCCTTAAACTATGGCTACACCTTC
TRBJ1-4 few TRBV18 NA CASSQAGEKLFF TGTGCCAGCTCACAGGCGGGTGAAAAACTGTTTTTT
TRBJ2-1 NA TRBV29-1 NA CSVASTGYYEQFF TGCAGCGTAGCATCGACAGGTTACTATGAGCAGTTCTTC
TRBJ1-1 NA TRBV10-3 NA CAMRRGAGTEAFF TGTGCCATGAGGAGGGGTGCCGGCACTGAAGCTTTCTTT
TRBJ2-1 NA TRBV5-4 NA CASRLGSEDEQFF TGTGCCAGCAGGCTCGGTTCCGAGGACGAGCAGTTCTTC
TRBJ2-7 NA TRBV7-2 NA CASSPQAGSYEQYF TGTGCCAGCAGCCCACAAGCGGGCTCCTACGAGCAGTACTTC
TRBJ2-3 NA TRBV5-8 TRBD2 CASSPTSYTQYF TGTGCCAGCAGCCCGACTAGCTATACGCAGTATTTT
TRBJ2-1 NA TRBV2 NA CASSGRVSNEQFF TGTGCCAGCAGTGGACGAGTTTCCAATGAGCAGTTCTTC
TRBJ1-6 NA TRBV5-1 NA CASSSSGGATPNSPLHF TGCGCCAGCAGTTCCTCCGGGGGGGCTACACCCAATTCACCCCTCCACTTT
TRBJ1-3 NA TRBV25-1 TRBD1 CASIPTGSSSGNTIYF TGTGCCAGCATTCCGACAGGGAGTAGTTCTGGAAACACCATATATTTT
TRBJ2-1 NA TRBV4-2 TRBD1 CASSLSSPGQGRLDEQFF TGTGCCAGCAGCCTATCTTCGCCGGGACAGGGGAGGTTAGATGAGCAGTTCTTC
TRBJ2-7 once TRBV5-5 NA CASSSTGIEQYF TGTGCCAGCAGCTCAACAGGGATCGAGCAGTACTTC
TRBJ2-2 once TRBV19 NA CASSITGNPGELFF TGTGCCAGTAGTATCACAGGGAACCCCGGGGAGCTGTTTTTT
TRBJ2-3 NA TRBV5-5 TRBD2 CASSLLAGGLTDTQYF TGTGCCAGCAGCTTACTAGCGGGGGGGCTTACAGATACGCAGTATTTT
TRBJ1-1 few TRBV5-4 NA CASSLDGLNTEAFF TGTGCCAGCAGCTTGGATGGGTTGAACACTGAAGCTTTCTTT
TRBJ2-7 NA TRBV6-5 NA CASSYSIGQSYEQYF TGTGCCAGCAGTTACTCGATTGGACAGAGCTACGAGCAGTACTTC
TRBJ2-7 NA TRBV6-1 TRBD2 CASSEARTSGGRPYEQYF TGTGCCAGCAGTGAAGCGCGGACTAGCGGGGGGCGGCCCTACGAGCAGTACTTC
TRBJ1-5 NA TRBV11-2 NA CASSLDSWQPQHF TGTGCCAGCAGCTTAGATAGCTGGCAGCCCCAGCATTTT
TRBJ2-7 NA TRBV6-5 TRBD1 CASRRTGNHEQYF TGTGCCAGCCGGAGGACAGGGAACCACGAGCAGTACTTC
TRBJ2-7 NA TRBV4-2 TRBD2 CASSQEKGGGYEQYF TGTGCCAGCAGCCAAGAAAAGGGCGGGGGCTACGAGCAGTACTTC
TRBJ2-5 NA TRBV19 TRBD2 CASSSAGGGWETQYF TGTGCCAGTAGTAGCGCCGGCGGGGGGTGGGAGACCCAGTACTTC
TRBJ1-1 NA TRBV6-5 TRBD1 CASRRDRGQNTEAFF TGTGCCAGCCGCCGGGACAGGGGGCAGAACACTGAAGCTTTCTTT
TRBJ1-5 NA TRBV27 TRBD1 CASRLTGFGQPQHF TGTGCCAGCAGGCTGACAGGGTTTGGGCAGCCCCAGCATTTT
TRBJ1-3 NA TRBV5-1 NA CASSFGSAGNTIYF TGCGCCAGCAGCTTCGGTTCGGCTGGAAACACCATATATTTT
TRBJ2-1 NA TRBV27 NA CASSPSAALEQFF TGTGCCAGCAGCCCCTCTGCGGCCCTTGAGCAGTTCTTC
TRBJ1-1 few TRBV7-9 NA CASTLQGQVNTEAFF TGTGCCAGCACCCTACAAGGTCAAGTGAACACTGAAGCTTTCTTT
TRBJ2-5 NA TRBV9 TRBD2 CASSPGVAGGETQYF TGTGCCAGCAGCCCAGGGGTAGCGGGGGGAGAGACCCAGTACTTC
TRBJ1-1 few TRBV30 NA CAWRGESGTEAFF TGTGCCTGGAGGGGGGAGTCGGGGACTGAAGCTTTCTTT
TRBJ1-2 NA TRBV11-1 TRBD1 CASSLQGADGYTF TGTGCCAGCAGTCTCCAGGGGGCGGATGGCTACACCTTC
TRBJ1-5 NA TRBV5-1 NA CASSLVGGDRPQHF TGCGCCAGCAGCTTGGTCGGAGGGGACCGGCCCCAGCATTTT
TRBJ1-5 NA TRBV28 NA CASSLWDSNQPQHF TGTGCCAGCAGTTTGTGGGATAGCAATCAGCCCCAGCATTTT
TRBJ1-2 few TRBV10-3 TRBD1 CAIRGDRRPPNYGYTF TGTGCCATCAGGGGGGACAGGCGTCCCCCTAACTATGGCTACACCTTC
TRBJ2-7 NA TRBV7-2 NA CASSRGGPYEQYF TGTGCCAGCAGCCGAGGGGGGCCCTACGAGCAGTACTTC
TRBJ2-6 NA TRBV30 NA CAWSLREKSGANVLTF TGTGCCTGGAGCTTACGGGAAAAATCTGGGGCCAACGTCCTGACTTTC
TRBJ2-3 few TRBV18 NA CASSPPQGGADTQYF TGTGCCAGCTCACCTCCCCAGGGCGGTGCAGATACGCAGTATTTT
TRBJ2-2 NA TRBV5-4 TRBD2 CASSLPGEGSGELFF TGTGCCAGCAGCCTGCCCGGGGAGGGGTCCGGGGAGCTGTTTTTT
TRBJ2-5 once TRBV10-1 TRBD1 CASSGRQGETQYF TGCGCCAGCAGTGGCCGACAGGGTGAGACCCAGTACTTC
TRBJ2-3 NA TRBV30 TRBD2 CAWSVRGYRAGAPDTQYF TGTGCCTGGAGTGTACGTGGCTACCGAGCGGGGGCACCAGATACGCAGTATTTT
TRBJ2-1 NA TRBV6-1 TRBD2 CASSALADYNEQFF TGTGCCAGCAGTGCGCTAGCGGATTACAATGAGCAGTTCTTC
TRBJ2-3 NA TRBV2 NA CASLRREGLSSTDTQYF TGTGCCAGCCTTCGAAGAGAGGGCCTCTCTAGCACAGATACGCAGTATTTT
TRBJ2-5 once TRBV2 NA CASSYQETQYF TGTGCCAGCAGTTACCAAGAGACCCAGTACTTC
TRBJ2-2 NA TRBV19 NA CASSTTGGAGELFF TGTGCCAGTAGTACGACAGGCGGGGCCGGGGAGCTGTTTTTT
TRBJ2-5 once TRBV18 NA CASSTDTGWAPKYQETQYF TGTGCCAGCTCAACTGATACAGGGTGGGCCCCCAAGTACCAAGAGACCCAGTACTTC
TRBJ1-2 NA TRBV5-7 NA CASSLFGCGYTF TGTGCCAGCAGCTTGTTCGGGTGCGGCTACACCTTC